The clone carrying this T cell receptor (beta chain) has just a few counts. Antigen unknown. The junction shows a germline mismatch at one end, possibly a read error. The sample originates from a study of T-cell memory formation after mild COVID-19. At the level of the study: TCR clusters were mostly donor specific. General observations from the study: Some clones that responded were present in memory (sampled pre-infection), which suggests cross-reactive memory joined. Nothing showed for sure that second-wave clones peaking on day 37 were SARS-CoV-2 specific.

Germline lookup yields CDR1 SGHRS and CDR2 YFSETQ. The CDR3 has 16 amino acids. TCRdb reprocessed the 5' RACE reads via MiXCR and lists one record per CDR3 protein. The data show fewer than 400,000 distinct CDR3 sequences, 15% to 20% seen once. Material for sequencing was PBMCs or a T cell subset sorted from them (not recorded which). The receptor's source is a man between 18 and 29 years old who had mild COVID-19 (a few samples of this study predate the infection). Cell type and time point are not known. The rearrangement links TRBV5-1 to TRBJ2-5; 10 bases are shared with TRBD1. The CDR3 DNA sequence: TGCGTCAGCAGCTTGGCAGGGACAGGGGCGCGAGAGACCCAGTACTTC. The encoded protein is CVSSLAGTGARETQYF. Drawing the rest from reference TRBV5-1 and TRBJ2-5, the complete variable domain is KAGVTQTPRYLIKTRGQQVTLSCSPISGHRSVSWYQQTPGQGLQFLFEYFSETQRNKGNFPGRFSGRQFSNSRSEMNVSTLELGDSALYLCVSSLAGTGARETQYFGPGTRLLVL.